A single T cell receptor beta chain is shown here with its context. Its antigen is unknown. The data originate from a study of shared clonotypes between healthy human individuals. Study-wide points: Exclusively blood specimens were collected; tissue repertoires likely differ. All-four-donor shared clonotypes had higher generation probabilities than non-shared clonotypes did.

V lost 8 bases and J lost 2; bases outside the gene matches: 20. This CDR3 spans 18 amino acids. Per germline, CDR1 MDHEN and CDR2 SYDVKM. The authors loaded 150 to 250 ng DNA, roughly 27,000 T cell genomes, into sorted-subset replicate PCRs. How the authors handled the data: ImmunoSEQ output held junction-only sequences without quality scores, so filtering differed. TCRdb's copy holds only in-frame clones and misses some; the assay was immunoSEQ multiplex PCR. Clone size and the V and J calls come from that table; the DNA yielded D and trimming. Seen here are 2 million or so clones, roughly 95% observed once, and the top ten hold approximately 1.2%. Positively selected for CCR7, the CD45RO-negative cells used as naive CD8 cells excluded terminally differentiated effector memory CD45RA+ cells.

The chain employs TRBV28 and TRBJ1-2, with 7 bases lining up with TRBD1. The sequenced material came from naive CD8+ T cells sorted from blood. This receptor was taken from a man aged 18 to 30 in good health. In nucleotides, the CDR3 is TGTGCCAGCTTTGCGGATGGGGTTGGTGACAGGGAAAACTATGGCTACACCTTC. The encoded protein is CASFADGVGDRENYGYTF.